The next 10 T cell receptor beta chains were all read from a single sample in a study of cytomegalovirus exposure and HLA in healthy donors. It was with 60 Vbeta and 13 Jbeta primers that the PCR ran. Here immunoSEQ multiplex PCR was the method, and the copy in TCRdb shows in-frame clones only, minus some. This repertoire comprises 35,000 to 45,000 clones; its ten largest clones make up more than 5%. The sequencing sample was made of PBMCs. These receptors all come from a man aged 25-40 years in good health and CMV-seronegative.

CDR3 protein: CSVVGQGGTEAFF. CDR3 DNA: TGCAGCGTTGTTGGACAGGGGGGGACTGAAGCTTTCTTT. The chain joins TRBV29-1 to TRBJ1-1; the match to TRBD1 covers 10 bases. This CDR3 spans 13 amino acids. Germline trimming cut 4 bases from V and 5 bases from J; bases unmatched to any gene: 4. Germline V gene data show CDR1 as SQVTM and CDR2 as ANQGSEA.

The chain uses TRBV11-3 and TRBJ2-6; D is possibly TRBD1 (6 bases). The germline V gene has CDR1 SGHNT and CDR2 YENEEA. Trimming pared 4 bases from V and 0 bases from J, leaving 10 bases between. The CDR3 is 16 amino acids. The CDR3 is CASSSPQGSGANVLTF. The CDR3 region has the DNA TGTGCCAGCAGCTCACCACAGGGCTCTGGGGCCAACGTCCTGACTTTC.

In nucleotides, the CDR3 is TGTGCCAGCAGTTACGGGGCTGTCTCCTACGAGCAGTACTTC. Its translation is CASSYGAVSYEQYF. The J gene is TRBJ2-7, the V gene TRBV6-5, with D tentatively TRBD1 (5 bases). CDR1 is MNHEY, CDR2 SVGAGI, per germline. CDR3 size: 14 residues. V was shortened by 2 bases and J by 0 bases, with 8 bases between the two germline ends.

The chain combines TRBV2 with TRBJ1-2; tentatively, D is TRBD1 (6 bases). Germline-derived CDR1 and CDR2 are SNHLY and FYNNEI. Trimming took off 5 bases at V and 3 bases at J, with 13 bases between the two ends. The CDR3 length is 14 residues. Here the CDR3 reads CASSLKKGDYGYTF. The CDR3 DNA sequence: TGTGCCAGCAGTTTGAAAAAGGGGGACTATGGCTACACCTTC.

The chain joins TRBV30 to TRBJ2-2, with TRBD2 matching over 16 bases. V shed 5 bases, J shed 6 bases, and the junction held 6 bases outside the gene matches. The V gene's germline CDR1 is GTSNPN and CDR2 SVGIG (reference sequence). The CDR3 has 16 amino acids. CDR3 coding DNA: TGTGCCTGGCCCGGGACTAGCGGGAGGGCCTCCGGGGAGCTGTTTTTT. It specifies CAWPGTSGRASGELFF. Variable domain in full (rest from reference TRBV30 and TRBJ2-2): SQTIHQWPATLVQPVGSPLSLECTVEGTSNPNLYWYRQAAGRGLQLLFYSVGIGQISSEVPQNLSASRPQDRQFILSSKKLLLSDSGFYLCAWPGTSGRASGELFFGEGSRLTVL.

This rearrangement joins TRBV6-5 to TRBJ2-1, with 7 bases that match TRBD1. The germline V gene encodes CDR1 MNHEY and CDR2 SVGAGI. The CDR3 has 13 residues. The junction had 4 bases not matched to a gene; V was cut back by 5 bases and J by 6 bases. CDR3 sequence: CASSPGQFNEQFF. CDR3 bases: TGTGCCAGCAGTCCGGGACAGTTCAATGAGCAGTTCTTC.

The CDR3 bases are TGTGCCAGCAGTTTCCAGGGGCTACAAGGCTACACCTTC. The encoded protein is CASSFQGLQGYTF. V is TRBV2 and J is TRBJ1-2; perhaps TRBD1 as D (6 bases). This CDR3 is built from 13 residues. V was pared by 5 bases and J by 8 bases, with 15 bases between. The germline V gene has CDR1 SNHLY and CDR2 FYNNEI.

V usage is TRBV7-6 and J usage is TRBJ2-1; D perhaps matches TRBD2 (5 bases). Germline CDR1 and CDR2: SGHVS and FNYEAQ. CDR3 length equals 14 residues. V was shortened by 1 base and J by 10 bases, with 14 bases between the two germline ends. CDR3 residues: CASSLDALAAEQFF. The CDR3 coding sequence is TGTGCCAGCAGCTTAGACGCGCTAGCTGCCGAGCAGTTCTTC.

The chain uses TRBV18 and TRBJ1-1; 9 bases match TRBD1. Germline CDR1 is KGHSH and CDR2 is LQKENI. The trim removed 4 bases at V and 3 bases at J, leaving 6 bases unmatched. This CDR3 has 15 residues. The CDR3 DNA reads TGTGCCAGCTCACACGGACAGGGGTTAGACACTGAAGCTTTCTTT. This encodes CASSHGQGLDTEAFF.

The chain couples TRBV9 to TRBJ2-1, with 9 bases lining up with TRBD2. J gave up 5 bases and V 0 bases, and 6 bases lay outside the gene matches. In germline, CDR1 is SGDLS, CDR2 YYNGEE. This CDR3 comprises 16 residues. This CDR3 reads CASSVESGGFDNEQFF. CDR3 coding DNA: TGTGCCAGCAGCGTAGAAAGCGGGGGGTTCGACAATGAGCAGTTCTTC.